The clone carrying this TCR beta chain was recorded a few times. The source of the sample is a study of beta chain features in type 1 diabetes. Study as a whole: All samples together contributed 85 million to 120 million sorted cells for examination.

Investigators reverse transcribed all isolated RNA, so they sequenced expressed TCRB transcripts. Some clones are missing from TCRdb's copy, which holds only in-frame ones; the method was immunoSEQ multiplex PCR. Of 200,000 to 250,000 clones listed, 9.6% are singletons. V was clipped by 4 bases and J by 5 bases, with 21 bases between them. The germline V gene has CDR1 SGHRS and CDR2 YFSETQ. The CDR3 sequence is 16 residues long. The chain employs TRBV5-1 and TRBJ1-1; a possible D gene is TRBD1 (5 bases). This clonotype originated in a woman younger than 35 in good health. The sample consisted of naive CD4+ T cells from blood. CDR3 nucleotide sequence: TGCGCCAGCAGCCTTTACTGGGGCGGGGAGGGAACTGAAGCTTTCTTT. Translating gives CASSLYWGGEGTEAFF.